This T cell receptor (beta chain) stems from a study of a mutant IDH1 vaccine in newly diagnosed glioma. Study-wide background: Vaccinations were initiated 4-6 weeks following radiotherapy alone, or were given together with temozolomide cycles. Patients got radiotherapy, temozolomide, or both beforehand, and most got both.

Study-level results: Vaccine-induced immune responses occurred in 90% to 95% of patients.

Time point specified: week 47, end of study. Every vaccination contained 300 ug of the mutant IDH1 20-mer peptide and was paired with topical imiquimod. Administration of eight vaccinations to patients took place in weeks 1, 3, 5, 7, 11, 15, 19, 23. Libraries were prepared by immunoSEQ multiplex PCR; TCRdb keeps only in-frame clonotypes and omits some of them. The profile shows approximately 50,000 clones, about 80% of them singletons. Points on this clone: Its antigen is still unknown.

Germline assignment: CDR1 SGHVS and CDR2 FQNEAQ. With 4 bases clipped from V and 3 bases from J, the junction kept 11 bases outside the gene matches. This CDR3 contains 18 residues. The sample consisted of PBMCs, taken from a glioma patient whose treatment included an IDH1 peptide vaccine. The sequence derives from a woman aged 40 to 49 with glioma. Some clones in this sample may be carry-over from other donors' samples. The chain employs TRBV7-8 and TRBJ2-1; the match to TRBD1 covers 11 bases. The CDR3 region has the DNA TGTGCCAGCAGCTCCCAGAGTCGGGGACAGGGGGGCTACAATGAGCAGTTCTTC. This codes for CASSSQSRGQGGYNEQFF.